This T cell receptor (beta chain) originates from a study of beta chain features in type 1 diabetes. Study observations and caveats: Among patients with Type 1 diabetes, TCRB CDR3s were moderately but significantly shorter in every one of the four CD4+ subsets.

Sort purity for all populations was recorded as exceeding 98%. The study reverse transcribed the entire isolated RNA, so it sequenced expressed TCRB transcripts. Using immunoSEQ multiplex PCR, the repertoire was profiled, and TCRdb retains in-frame clones only, with some absent. This sample carries about 290,000 clones, approximately 8% of them seen once, and the ten largest clones take roughly 0.94%. With respect to this clone: What it recognizes is unknown.

The germline V gene has CDR1 SGDLS and CDR2 YYNGEE. Trimming cost V 0 bases and J 0 bases, with 7 bases left between them. The CDR3 spans 15 residues. The origin of this receptor is a woman younger than 30 in good health. The sequencing input was central memory CD4+ T cells from blood. The genes are TRBV9 and TRBJ1-3; D is unclear. As DNA, the CDR3 is TGTGCCAGCAGCGTAGCGTGGGACTCTGGAAACACCATATATTTT. This codes for CASSVAWDSGNTIYF.